Each of the 4 T cell receptor beta chains below was sequenced from the same sample in a study of cytomegalovirus exposure and HLA in healthy donors. With 60 Vbeta and 13 Jbeta primers, the PCR was carried out. The assay was immunoSEQ multiplex PCR, and TCRdb's table has in-frame clones only and misses some. The sample lists 120,000 or so clones, 76% occurring once. Material for sequencing was PBMCs. These receptors originate from a man in his fifties or sixties in good health and CMV-seropositive.

Only a few counts were recorded for this clone. V usage is TRBV11-2 and J usage is TRBJ1-3; no reliable D call. Germline V gene lookup returns CDR1 SGHAT and CDR2 FQNNGV. Trimming removed 5 bases at V and 1 base at J, with 12 bases between. The length of the CDR3 is 15 residues. The CDR3 DNA is TGTGCCAGCAGCCCACTCCGGACTTCTGGAAACACCATATATTTT. This encodes CASSPLRTSGNTIYF.

This chain connects TRBV19 to TRBJ2-3, with 8 bases aligning to TRBD2. Trimming took 6 bases from V and 5 from J; bases not matched to a gene: 13. The CDR3 has 16 residues. Germline assignment: CDR1 LNHDA and CDR2 SQIVND (reference sequence). The DNA for the CDR3 is TGTGCCAGTAGGGAGGTTGGCGGGAGGTACGGAGATACGCAGTATTTT. It is translated as CASREVGGRYGDTQYF.

The J gene is TRBJ2-7, the V gene TRBV5-6, with 7 bases identical to TRBD1. V shed 2 bases, J shed 5 bases, and the junction held 1 base outside the gene matches. The CDR3 covers 12 residues. Germline assignment: CDR1 SGHDT and CDR2 YYEEEE. The CDR3: CASSFDRDEQYF. The CDR3 bases are TGTGCCAGCAGCTTTGACAGGGACGAGCAGTACTTC.

The genes are TRBV27 and TRBJ2-5; D is undetermined. The germline V gene has CDR1 MNHEY and CDR2 SMNVEV (reference sequence). V was trimmed by 3 bases and J by 4 bases, leaving 9 bases between them. The length of the CDR3 is 13 residues. DNA for the CDR3: TGTGCCAGCAGTTTCGATTGCGGAGAGACCCAGTACTTC. Encoded protein: CASSFDCGETQYF.